The clone carrying this T cell receptor beta chain turned up a few times. This specimen comes from a study of cytomegalovirus exposure and HLA in healthy donors. Across the whole study: Early released data comprised about 90 million unique TCRs from HLA-typed donors.

PCR was performed using 60 Vbeta and 13 Jbeta primers. Method: immunoSEQ multiplex PCR; TCRdb's copy keeps in-frame clones and lacks some. The repertoire has about 120,000 clones, about 80% of them found once; the top ten carry about 30%. The receptor was derived from a man between 60 and 75 years old in good health and CMV-seropositive. Sequenced input: PBMCs.

The CDR3 coding sequence is TGTGCCAGCAGCCCCCGGGACAGGGGGTCAGAGACCCAGTACTTC. It codes for CASSPRDRGSETQYF. The chain has TRBV11-1 and TRBJ2-5, with 11 nucleotides matching TRBD1. V dropped 5 bases and J dropped 4; count of bases not matched to a gene: 6. In germline, CDR1 is SGHAT, CDR2 FQDESV (reference sequence). The CDR3 spans 15 residues. The complete variable domain, with remaining parts taken from reference TRBV11-1 and TRBJ2-5, reads EAEVAQSPRYKITEKSQAVAFWCDPISGHATLYWYRQILGQGPELLVQFQDESVVDDSQLPKDRFSAERLKGVDSTLKIQPAELGDSAMYLCASSPRDRGSETQYFGPGTRLLVL.